The 7 T cell receptor beta chains in this list originate from one sample, sequenced in a study of blood T cell repertoires in COVID-19 (TCRdb year 2020). The library was made by the immunoSEQ multiplex PCR assay. TCRdb obtained this table from immuneACCESS and retained in-frame rearrangements with V and J assigned. These tables miss some clones; where compared with another copy, unresolved V genes account for less than half of the shortfall, and the remainder is unexplained. This sample is represented by approximately 260,000 clones; around nine tenths of them were singletons. The ten largest clonotypes hold less than 2% of the sample. Sample: PBMCs or T cells enriched from blood (not recorded which). The receptors shown here come from a woman aged 55-70 years who had recovered from COVID-19.

In the case of this clone: This sample includes further DNA sequences coding for the same CDR3. The rearrangement joins TRBV2 to TRBJ2-5, with D uncertain. CDR1 is SNHLY and CDR2 is FYNNEI in the germline V gene. CDR3 size: 11 residues. V was pared by 4 bases and J by 3 bases, with 3 bases between. CDR3 protein: CASSVEETQYF. In nucleotides, the CDR3 is TGTGCCAGCAGTGTAGAAGAGACCCAGTACTTC.

This chain uses TRBV30 with TRBJ1-2; D perhaps matches TRBD1 (6 bases). Looked up from germline, CDR1 is GTSNPN and CDR2 is SVGIG (reference sequence). V was cut by 2 bases and J by 6 bases, with 7 bases left in between. The CDR3 extends over 11 amino acids. CDR3 nucleotides: TGTGCCTGGAGTCAGGGGAATGGCTACACCTTC. Amino acid sequence: CAWSQGNGYTF.

The rearrangement links TRBV29-1 to TRBJ1-5, with 8 bases that match TRBD1. CDR3 size: 15 residues. Trimming removed 5 bases from V and 1 base from J; junction bases left unmatched: 7. From germline, CDR1 is SQVTM and CDR2 ANQGSEA. The CDR3 loop reads CSVQPTGASNQPQHF. The DNA of the CDR3 is TGCAGCGTTCAACCGACAGGGGCGAGCAATCAGCCCCAGCATTTT.

V and J are TRBV9 and TRBJ2-5; D might be TRBD2 (5 bases). The CDR3 is 15 amino acids. CDR1 and CDR2 (germline): SGDLS, YYNGEE. V lost 3 bases and J 5 bases, leaving 17 bases between the germline ends. CDR3 protein: CASSAPSARGETQYF. The CDR3 DNA sequence: TGTGCCAGCAGCGCCCCTTCAGCCCGAGGGGAGACCCAGTACTTC. Complete variable domain (other parts from reference TRBV9 and TRBJ2-5): DSGVTQTPKHLITATGQRVTLRCSPRSGDLSVYWYQQSLDQGLQFLIQYYNGEERAKGNILERFSAQQFPDLHSELNLSSLELGDSALYFCASSAPSARGETQYFGPGTRLLVL.

The genes are TRBV14 and TRBJ2-7; the D is unclear. The CDR3 covers 13 residues. The V gene's germline CDR1 is SGHDN and CDR2 FVKESK. V shed 3 bases and J shed 4 bases, with 10 bases lying between them. In DNA, the CDR3 is TGTGCCAGCAGCCAGGGCCCTACTTACGAGCAGTACTTC. This codes for CASSQGPTYEQYF.

This chain connects TRBV9 to TRBJ2-1; no reliable D call. Trimming removed 4 bases from V and 8 bases from J, with 13 bases in between. This CDR3 has 13 amino acids. The germline gives CDR1 SGDLS, CDR2 YYNGEE. As DNA, the CDR3 is TGTGCCAGCAGCCCCTGGGCCTTCGATGAGCAGTTCTTC. Translation: CASSPWAFDEQFF.

J is TRBJ1-5 and V is TRBV18; unclear D gene. Germline assignment: CDR1 KGHSH and CDR2 LQKENI. Trimming removed 3 bases at V and 0 bases at J, with 15 bases between. The CDR3 is made up of 17 amino acids. Written as DNA, the CDR3 is TGTGCCAGCTCACCGTCGCGGTACCCTAATAGCAATCAGCCCCAGCATTTT. Protein product: CASSPSRYPNSNQPQHF. The variable domain in full, with the rest retrieved from reference TRBV18 and TRBJ1-5, is NAGVMQNPRHLVRRRGQEARLRCSPMKGHSHVYWYRQLPEEGLKFMVYLQKENIIDESGMPKERFSAEFPKEGPSILRIQQVVRGDSAAYFCASSPSRYPNSNQPQHFGDGTRLSIL.